The 28 T cell receptor beta chains below were found in one sample sequenced in a study of response to subunit inactivated influenza vaccine. TCRdb reprocessed the RT-PCR reads with MiXCR, giving one entry per CDR3 protein. The sample includes hundreds of thousands of distinct CDR3 sequences, 11% to 15% of them seen just once. Sequencing was performed on PBMCs from blood, taken 14 to 15 days before vaccination. The receptor set was obtained from a man in his forties or fifties who received an inactivated influenza vaccine.

There are a few counts of this clonotype. V usage is TRBV4-3 and J usage is TRBJ2-3, with D unresolved. The CDR3 is 15 residues long. V was pared by 0 bases and J by 2 bases, with 9 bases between. CDR1 and CDR2 from the germline V gene are LGHNA and YSLEER. The CDR3 sequence: CASSQEAYDTDTQYF. The CDR3, as DNA: TGCGCCAGCAGCCAAGAGGCATACGACACAGATACGCAGTATTTT.

This clonotype was found many times. The chain links TRBV19 to TRBJ2-7; D might be TRBD1 (6 bases). This CDR3 spans 13 amino acids. Trimming left V 2 bases short and J 7 bases short, with 12 bases between. Germline V lookup: CDR1 LNHDA, CDR2 SQIVND (reference sequence). CDR3 bases: TGTGCCAGTAGTATATGGACAGCGCAGGAGCAGTACTTC. Translated, it gives CASSIWTAQEQYF.

This clonotype came up a few times. The chain combines TRBV4-1 with TRBJ2-5, with 10 nucleotides matching TRBD2. Germline CDR1 is MGHRA and CDR2 is YSYEKL. The V and J ends lost 1 base and 2 bases, in that order; junction bases with no gene match: 4. The CDR3 contains 16 residues. In DNA, the CDR3 is TGCGCCAGCAGCCAAGGTCCTAGCGGGGGTCAAGAGACCCAGTACTTC. Protein: CASSQGPSGGQETQYF.

A word on this clonotype: A much larger clone sits a single nucleotide away, making a read error possible. This rearrangement joins TRBV7-9 to TRBJ2-1; 10 positions agree with TRBD1. Germline V lookup: CDR1 SEHNR, CDR2 FQNEAQ (reference sequence). The CDR3 is made up of 15 amino acids. The CDR3: CASSFGQGVYNEQIF. CDR3 bases: TGTGCCAGCAGCTTCGGACAGGGGGTTTACAATGAGCAGATCTTC.

This clonotype was detected a few times. The chain combines TRBV9 with TRBJ2-1, with TRBD2 matching 11 bases. CDR1 is SGDLS and CDR2 is YYNGEE in the germline V gene. V shed 0 bases, J shed 0 bases, and the junction held 2 bases outside the gene matches. This CDR3 is built from 17 residues. Written as DNA, the CDR3 is TGTGCCAGCAGCGTAGGAACTAGCGGGGGCTCCTACAATGAGCAGTTCTTC. Protein sequence: CASSVGTSGGSYNEQFF.

The chain has TRBV5-1 and TRBJ2-4; D is possibly TRBD1 or TRBD2 (5 bases each). V gave up 6 bases and J gave up 0 bases, with 13 bases separating them. The CDR3 sequence is 15 residues long. Per germline, CDR1 SGHRS and CDR2 YFSETQ. The CDR3 nucleotides are TGCGCCAGCACCCGAGTTGGGGGAGCCAAAAACATTCAGTACTTC. Amino acids: CASTRVGGAKNIQYF.

The sample holds a few counts of this clonotype. The rearrangement uses TRBV19 and TRBJ2-5, with D possibly matching TRBD1 (6 bases). The V and J ends lost 3 bases and 4 bases respectively, with 18 bases between them. This CDR3 is built from 16 residues. Germline V CDR1 and CDR2: LNHDA, SQIVND (reference sequence). The CDR3 DNA follows: TGTGCCAGTAGTATCTCCGGGCCCACAGGGAGAGAGACCCAGTACTTC. Translation: CASSISGPTGRETQYF.

The V and J genes are TRBV27 and TRBJ2-6; D not certain. The CDR3 has 15 amino acids. V lost 4 bases to trimming and J lost 0 bases, with 7 bases between them. Germline assignment: CDR1 MNHEY and CDR2 SMNVEV (reference sequence). The CDR3 nucleotides read TGTGCCAGCAGTTCCCTTTACTCTGGGGCCAACGTCCTGACTTTC. Protein product: CASSSLYSGANVLTF.

This clonotype was detected only a few times. The V and J genes are TRBV2 and TRBJ2-3, with 7 bases aligning to TRBD2. With 2 bases clipped from V and 8 bases from J, the junction kept 4 bases outside the gene matches. Germline CDR1 is SNHLY and CDR2 is FYNNEI. The CDR3 spans 13 residues. This chain's CDR3 is CASSEPPGGTQYF. The CDR3 region has the DNA TGTGCCAGCAGTGAACCCCCGGGAGGTACGCAGTATTTT.

The sample holds a few counts of this clonotype. The chain joins TRBV7-8 to TRBJ1-5, with D tentatively TRBD1 (5 bases). Germline V gives CDR1 SGHVS, CDR2 FQNEAQ. The ends were cut back, 2 bases at V and 1 base at J, with 12 bases in the middle. CDR3 length equals 16 residues. The CDR3 sequence is CASSLSAQGSNQPQHF. The CDR3, as DNA: TGTGCCAGCAGCTTAAGCGCGCAGGGAAGCAATCAGCCCCAGCATTTT.

This clonotype appeared a single time. The chain carries TRBV7-2 and TRBJ2-1, with 11 bases aligning to TRBD2. Germline CDR1 is SGHTA and CDR2 is FQGNSA. J gave up 8 bases and V 6 bases, and 9 bases lay outside the gene matches. This CDR3 comprises 15 residues. The CDR3: CASRVTSGSFDEQFF. In DNA form, the CDR3 reads TGTGCCAGCAGGGTAACTAGCGGGAGTTTCGATGAGCAGTTCTTC. The variable domain in full, with the rest retrieved from reference TRBV7-2 and TRBJ2-1, is GAGVSQSPSNKVTEKGKDVELRCDPISGHTALYWYRQSLGQGLEFLIYFQGNSAPDKSGLPSDRFSAERTGGSVSTLTIQRTQQEDSAVYLCASRVTSGSFDEQFFGPGTRLTVL.

This rearrangement joins TRBV23-1 to TRBJ2-1; 7 bases fit TRBD1. TRBV23-1 is annotated as an ORF whose role is uncertain. CDR3 length: 17 amino acids. J gave up 10 bases and V 2 bases, and 17 bases lay outside the gene matches. The CDR3 DNA reads TGCGCCAGCAGTCAAGCCCAAGGGGGTAGGGGGCTCTACGAGCAGTTCTTC. Protein sequence: CASSQAQGGRGLYEQFF.

This clonotype was counted a few times. This chain joins TRBV6-2 or TRBV6-3 and TRBJ2-2, with D hard to call. V lost 2 bases and J 7 bases, leaving 20 bases between the germline ends. The CDR3 loop spans 17 amino acids. Germline values: CDR1 MNHEY, CDR2 SVGEGT. CDR3 sequence (DNA): TGTGCCAGCAGTTACCCCCGTGGGAACCCCGGAGTCGGGGAGCTGTTTTTT. Translated: CASSYPRGNPGVGELFF.

The chain joins TRBV29-1 to TRBJ2-6; no firm D call. Between the trimmed V and J ends, which lost 3 bases and 2 bases, there was a span of 8 bases. The germline gives CDR1 SQVTM, CDR2 ANQGSEA. This CDR3 spans 14 amino acids. Written as DNA, the CDR3 is TGCAGCGTTGAGAAGGTAGCTGGGGCCAACGTCCTGACTTTC. Its translation is CSVEKVAGANVLTF.

This chain connects TRBV4-3 to TRBJ1-4, with D perhaps matching TRBD1 (5 bases). V was pared by 1 base and J by 7 bases, with 13 bases between. The CDR3 consists of 15 residues. Germline V CDR1 and CDR2: LGHNA, YSLEER. CDR3 loop: CASSQVAWGVEKLFF. The CDR3 DNA reads as TGCGCCAGCAGCCAAGTGGCATGGGGGGTTGAAAAACTGTTTTTT.

This clonotype showed up just a few times. The V gene is TRBV20-1, the J gene TRBJ2-5; maybe TRBD1 (5 bases). The CDR3 has 13 residues. Germline V gene data show CDR1 as DFQATT and CDR2 as SNEGSKA (reference sequence). Trimming shortened V by 6 bases and J by 2 bases, and 13 bases separated the two germline ends. The CDR3 bases are TGCAGTGCGCAAGAACAGGCTCAAGAGACCCAGTACTTC. Its protein is CSAQEQAQETQYF.

This clonotype was detected a few times. The chain recombines TRBV7-2 with TRBJ2-5; TRBD2 agrees at 9 bases. Trimming cost V 2 bases and J 5 bases; bases outside gene matches: 15. The CDR3 spans 18 residues. Germline V lookup: CDR1 SGHTA, CDR2 FQGNSA. The CDR3 DNA is TGTGCCAGCAGCTTACCGACAGCGGCGGGGGGGAGGTGGGAGACCCAGTACTTC. Its protein product is CASSLPTAAGGRWETQYF.

This clonotype was observed a few times. This chain uses TRBV11-2 with TRBJ2-2; D gene unclear. The CDR3 has 14 amino acids. V dropped 0 bases and J dropped 8 bases, with 10 bases sitting between them. The germline CDR1 and CDR2 sequences are SGHAT and FQNNGV. The CDR3 region has the DNA TGTGCCAGCAGCTTAGAACCGGCCGTAGGGGAGCTGTTTTTT. This encodes CASSLEPAVGELFF. The full variable domain, rest sourced from reference TRBV11-2 and TRBJ2-2, is EAGVAQSPRYKIIEKRQSVAFWCNPISGHATLYWYQQILGQGPKLLIQFQNNGVVDDSQLPKDRFSAERLKGVDSTLKIQPAKLEDSAVYLCASSLEPAVGELFFGEGSRLTVL.

The chain employs TRBV11-2 and TRBJ1-2; D is ambiguous. Germline lookup yields CDR1 SGHAT and CDR2 FQNNGV. This CDR3 region has 14 residues. Trimming removed 1 base from V and 3 bases from J, with 9 bases in between. The CDR3 reads CASSLARNDYGYTF. The CDR3 bases are TGTGCCAGCAGCTTAGCCAGGAATGACTATGGCTACACCTTC. Together with reference TRBV11-2 and TRBJ1-2, the CDR3 gives the full variable domain: EAGVAQSPRYKIIEKRQSVAFWCNPISGHATLYWYQQILGQGPKLLIQFQNNGVVDDSQLPKDRFSAERLKGVDSTLKIQPAKLEDSAVYLCASSLARNDYGYTFGSGTRLTVV.

This clonotype was picked up a small number of times. The chain couples TRBV6-2 or TRBV6-3 to TRBJ1-1; D possibly corresponds to TRBD1 (6 bases). There are 16 residues in the CDR3. CDR1 and CDR2 from the germline V gene are MNHEY and SVGEGT. Trimming pared 0 bases from V and 0 bases from J, leaving 11 bases between. The CDR3 protein is CASSYSPGALNTEAFF. DNA of the CDR3: TGTGCCAGCAGTTACTCCCCAGGGGCGCTGAACACTGAAGCTTTCTTT.

This rearrangement joins TRBV29-1 to TRBJ2-1, with TRBD1 as a possible D gene (6 bases). V lost 7 bases, J lost 3 bases, and 19 bases lay in between. The CDR3 has 15 amino acids. CDR1 and CDR2 (germline): SQVTM, ANQGSEA. Written as DNA, the CDR3 is TGCAGCGGATCCCCAGGGGAAGGAAGCTACAATGAGCAGTTCTTC. This encodes CSGSPGEGSYNEQFF.

This clonotype was detected a few times. V is TRBV9 and J is TRBJ1-2; no definite D call. The CDR3 consists of 13 residues. V lost 1 base, J lost 4 bases, and 8 bases lay in between. Per the germline V gene, CDR1 is SGDLS and CDR2 is YYNGEE. The CDR3 sequence is CASSVLEGYGYTF. In DNA, the CDR3 is TGTGCCAGCAGCGTACTTGAAGGCTATGGCTACACCTTC.

The chain is built from TRBV12-3 or TRBV12-4 and TRBJ2-1, with 9 bases identical to TRBD2. This CDR3 contains 12 residues. Trimming cost V 6 bases and J 11 bases; bases outside gene matches: 5. In DNA, the CDR3 is TGTGCCAGCAGCTTAAGCGGGGGGAAGCAGTTCTTC. Translated: CASSLSGGKQFF.

There are a few counts of this clonotype. This rearrangement joins TRBV15 to TRBJ2-7; D call uncertain. Trimming left V 0 bases short and J 0 bases short, with 3 bases between. This CDR3 spans 13 amino acids. Looked up from germline, CDR1 is LNHNV and CDR2 is YYDKDF (reference sequence). Here the CDR3 reads CATSRETSYEQYF. Written as DNA, the CDR3 is TGTGCCACCAGCAGAGAAACCTCCTACGAGCAGTACTTC.

There are a few counts of this clonotype. This chain uses TRBV10-3 with TRBJ2-7; 7 bases map to TRBD1. Germline V lookup: CDR1 ENHRY, CDR2 SYGVKD. Trimming cost V 4 bases and J 4 bases; bases outside gene matches: 10. The CDR3 is 15 residues long. Here the CDR3 DNA reads TGTGCCATCAGTGGGAACAGGGGTATTGGTTACGAGCAGTACTTC. This encodes CAISGNRGIGYEQYF.

This clonotype was counted only a few times. The gene calls are TRBV4-3 and TRBJ1-4, with 7 bases lining up with TRBD1. The CDR3 totals 14 residues. The V segment lost 6 bases and the J segment 5 bases; nucleotides outside the gene matches: 6. Per the germline V gene, CDR1 is LGHNA and CDR2 is YSLEER. CDR3 protein: CASRAGTANEKLFF. CDR3 in DNA: TGCGCCAGCAGGGCCGGGACAGCGAATGAAAAACTGTTTTTT.

This clonotype occurred a few times. CDR3 in DNA: TGTGCCAGTAGTATACTTACTCGGGAACTCTTTTATCAGCCCCAGCATTTT. It codes for CASSILTRELFYQPQHF. The rearrangement links TRBV19 to TRBJ1-5, with D hard to call. Looked up from germline, CDR1 is LNHDA and CDR2 is SQIVND (reference sequence). This CDR3 comprises 17 residues. The germline V and J ends were trimmed by 2 bases and 5 bases, with 19 bases remaining between them.

This clonotype occurred a few times. The V gene is TRBV20-1, the J gene TRBJ2-7; D remains ambiguous. The CDR3 runs to 12 residues. The V end was cut by 3 bases, the J end by 3 bases, with 9 bases between. Germline CDR1 DFQATT, CDR2 SNEGSKA (reference sequence). CDR3 DNA sequence: TGCAGTGCTAGGTTTCGTAGCTACGAGCAGTACTTC. Translated: CSARFRSYEQYF.